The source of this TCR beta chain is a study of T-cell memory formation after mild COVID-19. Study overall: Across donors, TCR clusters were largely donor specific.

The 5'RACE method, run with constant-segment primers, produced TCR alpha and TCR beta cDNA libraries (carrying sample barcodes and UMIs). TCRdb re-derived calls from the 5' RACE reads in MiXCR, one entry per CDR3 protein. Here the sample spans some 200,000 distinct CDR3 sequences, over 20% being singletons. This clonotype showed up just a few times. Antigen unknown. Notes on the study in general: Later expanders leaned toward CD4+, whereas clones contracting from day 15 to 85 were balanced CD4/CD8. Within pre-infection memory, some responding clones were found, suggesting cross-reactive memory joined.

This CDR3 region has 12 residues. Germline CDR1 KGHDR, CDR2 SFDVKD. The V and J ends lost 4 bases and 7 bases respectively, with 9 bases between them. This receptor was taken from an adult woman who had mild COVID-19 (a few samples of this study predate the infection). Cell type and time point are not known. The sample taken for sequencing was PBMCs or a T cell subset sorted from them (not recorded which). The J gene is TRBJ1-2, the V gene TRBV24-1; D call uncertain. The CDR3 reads CATSDGEVGYTF. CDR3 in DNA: TGTGCCACCAGTGACGGGGAAGTTGGCTACACCTTC.